The 26 T cell receptor beta chains below come from one sample, sequenced in a study of cytomegalovirus exposure and HLA in healthy donors. This table comes from immunoSEQ multiplex PCR, and its TCRdb copy is limited to in-frame clones, with some not included. The table records approximately 130,000 clones, about 90% of them present only once. The specimen was PBMCs. These receptors were taken from a woman under 30 in good health and CMV-seronegative.

The rearrangement joins TRBV6-6 to TRBJ1-1; maybe TRBD1 (6 bases). V shed 5 bases and J shed 0 bases, with 16 bases lying between them. This CDR3 spans 16 amino acids. Germline CDR1 MNHNY, CDR2 SVGAGI (reference sequence). CDR3 in amino acids: CASSLVRGRMNTEAFF. The CDR3 DNA reads TGTGCCAGCAGTCTCGTCAGGGGACGCATGAACACTGAAGCTTTCTTT.

The chain uses TRBV11-2 and TRBJ2-7; the D gene is possibly TRBD2 (6 bases). Trimming took 1 base from V and 1 from J, leaving 17 bases between them. This CDR3 contains 17 residues. From germline, CDR1 is SGHAT and CDR2 FQNNGV. The CDR3 coding sequence is TGTGCCAGCAGCTTAGGGAGAGGGACTCAGAAGTCCTACGAGCAGTACTTC. This translates into CASSLGRGTQKSYEQYF.

The chain combines TRBV10-1 with TRBJ1-5; weak D call: TRBD1 (6 bases). The V end lost 0 bases, the J end lost 7 bases, and 13 bases lay between the germline ends. There are 15 residues in the CDR3. Germline CDR1 and CDR2: WNHNN and SYGVQD (reference sequence). CDR3 residues: CASSESVRGVQPQHF. As DNA, the CDR3 is TGCGCCAGCAGTGAGTCCGTCAGGGGCGTCCAGCCCCAGCATTTT.

The chain is built from TRBV9 and TRBJ1-5, with 10 bases aligning to TRBD1. The CDR3 contains 15 residues. Germline V lookup: CDR1 SGDLS, CDR2 YYNGEE. The ends lost 2 bases at V and 3 bases at J; junction bases unmatched: 2. In DNA form, the CDR3 reads TGTGCCAGCAGCGTTGGGACAGGGGACAATCAGCCCCAGCATTTT. This codes for CASSVGTGDNQPQHF.

V gene TRBV6-4 combines with J gene TRBJ1-1; 7 bases line up with TRBD1. There are 15 residues in the CDR3. V gave up 0 bases and J gave up 4 bases; unmatched junction bases: 5. The germline CDR1 and CDR2 sequences are MRHNA and SNTAGT. CDR3 nucleotides: TGTGCCAGCAGTGACTCCGCAGGGGGAAGCACTGAAGCTTTCTTT. This encodes CASSDSAGGSTEAFF.

This chain uses TRBV23-1 with TRBJ2-7, with D perhaps matching TRBD1 (6 bases). TRBV23-1 belongs to the ORF category, with a function that is uncertain. The CDR3 totals 16 residues. V was shortened by 2 bases and J by 0 bases, with 14 bases between the two germline ends. DNA of the CDR3: TGCGCCAGCAGTCAACATGACAGGACGAGCTCCTACGAGCAGTACTTC. Protein: CASSQHDRTSSYEQYF.

The chain joins TRBV5-1 to TRBJ1-2; 7 bases are a match to TRBD1. The CDR3 is 18 residues long. Per the germline V gene, CDR1 is SGHRS and CDR2 is YFSETQ. Trimming removed 4 bases from V and 5 bases from J; junction bases left unmatched: 20. The CDR3, as DNA: TGCGCCAGCAGCCCGGGACAGAGTATAATTCAGTCTCGGTATGGCTACACCTTC. Its translation is CASSPGQSIIQSRYGYTF.

The V call is TRBV10-2, the J call TRBJ1-6; TRBD1 matches at 7 bases. Germline values: CDR1 WSHSY, CDR2 SAAADI. The CDR3 loop spans 14 amino acids. The J segment lost 10 bases and the V segment lost 0 bases, leaving 3 bases of the junction unmatched. The CDR3, as DNA: TGCGCCAGCAGTGAGTCCCAGGGGGAATCACCCCTCCACTTT. Translating it yields CASSESQGESPLHF.

This chain uses TRBV11-3 with TRBJ1-6, with D possibly matching TRBD1 (6 bases). The ends were cut back, 5 bases at V and 5 bases at J, with 22 bases in the middle. Germline V CDR1 and CDR2: SGHNT, YENEEA. The CDR3 consists of 18 residues. For the CDR3, the DNA is TGTGCCAGCAGCCCGACAGGCGCCTTACTCATCAATAATTCACCCCTCCACTTT. Translation gives CASSPTGALLINNSPLHF.

The V and J genes are TRBV6-6 and TRBJ2-7; TRBD1 aligns across 7 bases. V was clipped by 0 bases and J by 2 bases; unmatched bases: 1. CDR1 and CDR2 from the germline V gene are MNHNY and SVGAGI (reference sequence). The CDR3 has 14 residues. This chain's CDR3 is CASSYSGQTYEQYF. The CDR3 nucleotides are TGTGCCAGCAGTTACTCGGGACAGACCTACGAGCAGTACTTC.

The CDR3 spells CASSLIREPYEQYF. The CDR3 coding sequence is TGTGCCAGCAGTTTAATCAGGGAACCCTACGAGCAGTACTTC. The gene calls are TRBV28 and TRBJ2-7; D is possibly TRBD1 (5 bases). CDR1 is MDHEN, CDR2 SYDVKM, per germline. V was pared by 2 bases and J by 2 bases, with 10 bases between. The length of the CDR3 is 14 residues.

V gene TRBV7-9 combines with J gene TRBJ2-7; TRBD1 matches at 8 bases. Germline loops: CDR1 SEHNR, CDR2 FQNEAQ (reference sequence). This CDR3 comprises 14 residues. The trim removed 4 bases at V and 3 bases at J, leaving 5 bases unmatched. CDR3 DNA sequence: TGTGCCAGCAGCTACGACAGGGGTCTCTACGAGCAGTACTTC. Translated, it gives CASSYDRGLYEQYF.

The chain employs TRBV4-3 and TRBJ2-7, with 11 bases fitting TRBD1. V gave up 0 bases and J gave up 5 bases; unmatched junction bases: 6. The CDR3 totals 16 residues. Germline assignment: CDR1 LGHNA and CDR2 YSLEER. The CDR3 sequence is CASSQDLGQGVDEQYF. The CDR3 nucleotides read TGCGCCAGCAGCCAAGATTTGGGACAGGGGGTGGACGAGCAGTACTTC.

V usage is TRBV28 and J usage is TRBJ1-6, with a possible D match to TRBD1 (6 bases). The CDR3 is made up of 18 amino acids. Germline V CDR1 and CDR2: MDHEN, SYDVKM. V lost 2 bases, J lost 4 bases, and 18 bases lay in between. DNA for the CDR3: TGTGCCAGCAGTTTACAGGGGTTGGCATGGGCTTATAATTCACCCCTCCACTTT. Its protein is CASSLQGLAWAYNSPLHF.

This chain links TRBV7-9 with TRBJ2-7; D is undetermined. With 5 bases removed from V and 9 bases from J, the gap between germline ends came to 11 bases. Germline CDR1 reads SEHNR; CDR2 reads FQNEAQ (reference sequence). The CDR3 is made up of 11 amino acids. CDR3 amino acids: CASSQAEAQYF. The CDR3, as DNA: TGTGCCAGCAGCCAAGCTGAGGCGCAGTACTTC.

The CDR3 reads CASRNRGNSPLHF. The CDR3 DNA reads as TGTGCCAGCAGGAACAGGGGAAATTCACCCCTCCACTTT. The chain links TRBV2 to TRBJ1-6; the match to TRBD1 covers 7 bases. Per the germline V gene, CDR1 is SNHLY and CDR2 is FYNNEI. The CDR3 runs to 13 residues. V gave up 6 bases and J gave up 7 bases; unmatched junction bases: 3. The full variable domain, completed using reference TRBV2 and TRBJ1-6, is EPEVTQTPSHQVTQMGQEVILRCVPISNHLYFYWYRQILGQKVEFLVSFYNNEISEKSEIFDDQFSVERPDGSNFTLKIRSTKLEDSAMYFCASRNRGNSPLHFGNGTRLTVT.

The V call is TRBV7-3, the J call TRBJ2-1, with 8 bases fitting TRBD1. The CDR3 extends over 13 amino acids. Germline CDR1 is SGHTA and CDR2 is FQGTGA. The junction had 7 bases not matched to a gene; V was cut back by 6 bases and J by 9 bases. CDR3 loop: CASRKGQGGEQFF. Here the CDR3 DNA reads TGTGCCAGCAGAAAAGGACAGGGAGGTGAGCAGTTCTTC.

The chain is built from TRBV7-6 and TRBJ1-6; tentative D call: TRBD1 (5 bases). CDR1 and CDR2 (germline): SGHVS, FNYEAQ. V shed 5 bases and J shed 4 bases, with 12 bases lying between them. The CDR3 totals 15 residues. The CDR3: CASSVTESYNSPLHF. The CDR3 coding sequence is TGTGCCAGCAGCGTGACAGAGAGTTATAATTCACCCCTCCACTTT.

This clone occurred a few times. The rearrangement links TRBV2 to TRBJ2-7; 10 nucleotides line up with TRBD1. This CDR3 spans 15 amino acids. Germline V gene lookup returns CDR1 SNHLY and CDR2 FYNNEI. After removal of 4 bases from V and 5 bases from J, the junction contained 8 bases not matched to a gene. CDR3 DNA sequence: TGTGCCAGCAGTGCCGACAGGGGGCTTTTCCACGAGCAGTACTTC. This gives the protein CASSADRGLFHEQYF.

This sequence joins TRBV30 and TRBJ1-2, with 11 bases fitting TRBD1. There are 15 residues in the CDR3. J was trimmed by 4 bases and V by 1 base; bases with no gene match: 5. CDR1 and CDR2 (germline): GTSNPN, SVGIG (reference sequence). The CDR3 reads CAWSARTGGFYGYTF. The DNA for the CDR3 is TGTGCCTGGAGTGCTCGGACAGGGGGCTTCTATGGCTACACCTTC.

The chain joins TRBV15 to TRBJ2-1; D might be TRBD1 (6 bases). Trimming removed 5 bases at V and 4 bases at J, with 15 bases between. The CDR3 is 15 residues long. CDR1 and CDR2 from the germline V gene are LNHNV and YYDKDF (reference sequence). The CDR3 nucleotides read TGTGCCACCAGCCATTACAGGGCTTCATACAATGAGCAGTTCTTC. It specifies CATSHYRASYNEQFF.

The genes are TRBV27 and TRBJ2-7; D may be TRBD2 (5 bases). CDR1 and CDR2 from the germline V gene are MNHEY and SMNVEV (reference sequence). This CDR3 has 13 residues. V was pared by 9 bases and J by 4 bases, with 16 bases between. CDR3 nucleotides: TGTGCCAGAGGACTTGCTGGAGTATACGAGCAGTACTTC. Protein product: CARGLAGVYEQYF.

The V gene is TRBV14, the J gene TRBJ2-1, with 8 bases matching TRBD2. With V trimmed by 1 base and J by 4 bases, 3 bases remained unmatched. This CDR3 region has 15 residues. Germline lookup yields CDR1 SGHDN and CDR2 FVKESK. Here the CDR3 DNA reads TGTGCCAGCAGCCAAGTAACTAGCGGATACAATGAGCAGTTCTTC. Translating it yields CASSQVTSGYNEQFF. The full variable domain, rest sourced from reference TRBV14 and TRBJ2-1, is EAGVTQFPSHSVIEKGQTVTLRCDPISGHDNLYWYRRVMGKEIKFLLHFVKESKQDESGMPNNRFLAERTGGTYSTLKVQPAELEDSGVYFCASSQVTSGYNEQFFGPGTRLTVL.

The chain couples TRBV28 to TRBJ2-7; a possible D gene is TRBD1 (6 bases). Looked up from germline, CDR1 is MDHEN and CDR2 is SYDVKM. CDR3 length: 12 residues. V was shortened by 5 bases and J by 7 bases, with 12 bases between the two germline ends. This CDR3 is CASSKQGIEQYF. CDR3 DNA sequence: TGTGCCAGCAGTAAACAGGGTATTGAGCAGTACTTC.

The rearrangement uses TRBV6-1 and TRBJ1-2, with D perhaps TRBD1 (5 bases). This CDR3 has 15 amino acids. Germline V gene data show CDR1 as MNHNS and CDR2 as SASEGT. V was pared by 1 base and J by 4 bases, with 13 bases between. The chain's CDR3 is CASSEVFDSLYGYTF. DNA of the CDR3: TGTGCCAGCAGTGAAGTTTTCGACAGCCTCTATGGCTACACCTTC.

This chain's CDR3 is CASSAELTGYPYEQYF. The DNA of the CDR3 is TGTGCCAGCAGCGCCGAATTGACAGGGTATCCCTACGAGCAGTACTTC. The chain joins TRBV7-9 to TRBJ2-7; 7 nucleotides match TRBD1. The germline CDR1 and CDR2 sequences are SEHNR and FQNEAQ (reference sequence). After removal of 5 bases from V and 2 bases from J, the junction contained 12 bases not matched to a gene. This CDR3 has 16 residues.